This section outlines one T cell receptor (beta chain) sequence together with its context. Its antigen is undetermined. The entry originates in a study of T cell repertoires in cytomegalovirus infection. This CDR3 is built from 15 residues. Germline V gives CDR1 LNHDA, CDR2 SQIVND (reference sequence). V lost 4 bases and J 0 bases, leaving 10 bases between the germline ends. TCRdb recomputed calls from the reads with MiXCR, one row per CDR3 protein. The data contain approximately 1,000,000 distinct CDR3 sequences, 30% to 40% of them singletons. This sequence originates from a human donor in good health (CMV status not recorded). Some clones in this sample may be carry-over from other donors' samples. The material was cultured CD8+ T cells from PBMCs, obtained from culture after CMV antigen stimulation. The rearrangement uses TRBV19 and TRBJ1-5; the D gene is possibly TRBD1 (5 bases). The CDR3 DNA reads as TGTGCCAGTAGTAAGACAGTTACTAGCAATCAGCCCCAGCATTTT. Amino acid sequence: CASSKTVTSNQPQHF.